Sequencing of this TCR beta chain was carried out in a study of T cells after yellow fever vaccination. Study results and limitations: The booster saw the reappearance of most primary-vaccination clones (roughly 96% CD4, 80% to 90% CD8).

The CDR3 length is 15 residues. The V gene end was trimmed by 5 bases and the J gene end by 7 bases; junction bases not matched to a gene: 11. Germline values: CDR1 SGHTS, CDR2 YDEGEE. Via MiXCR, TCRdb re-called the 5' RACE reads, giving one row per CDR3 protein. The sample carries under 95,000 distinct CDR3 sequences, around 7.7% recorded once. Details on this clonotype: The antigen remains undetermined.

The TCR comes from a young man who received the YFV17D yellow fever vaccine. The chain links TRBV5-8 to TRBJ2-2; 7 bases are a match to TRBD1. Sequencing used CD8+ T cells sorted from PBMCs, obtained 10 to 11 days after the first yellow fever vaccination. This CDR3 reads CASSQDRAYGGELFF. CDR3 nucleotides: TGTGCCAGCAGTCAAGACAGGGCCTACGGCGGGGAGCTGTTTTTT.